What follows are 8 T cell receptor beta chains derived from one specimen sequenced in a study of shared clonotypes between healthy human individuals. The protocol was immunoSEQ multiplex PCR, while the TCRdb copy is restricted to in-frame clones and leaves out a portion. The sample lists about 1.1 million clones, 78% occurring once. The sample was memory CD4+ T cells from PBMCs. Subset reported: CD45RA-negative fraction. The receptor set was obtained from a man younger than 35 in good health. Some clones in this sample may be carry-over from other donors' samples.

The gene calls are TRBV6-4 and TRBJ2-1; a possible D gene is TRBD2 (7 bases). Trimming took 7 bases from V and 7 from J, leaving 29 bases between them. The CDR3 length is 18 residues. Germline V CDR1 and CDR2: MRHNA, SNTAGT. CDR3: CASTVPGGGGYCSNEQFF. In DNA form, the CDR3 reads TGTGCCAGCACCGTACCTGGGGGGGGCGGTTACTGCTCTAATGAGCAGTTCTTC.

There are a few counts of this clone. This CDR3 is CASSIPPGGEQPQHF. CDR3 DNA: TGTGCCAGTAGTATTCCACCAGGGGGTGAGCAGCCCCAGCATTTT. This rearrangement joins TRBV19 to TRBJ1-5, with TRBD1 matching over 7 bases. The germline CDR1 and CDR2 sequences are LNHDA and SQIVND (reference sequence). The junction had 9 bases not matched to a gene; V was cut back by 3 bases and J by 7 bases. The CDR3 loop spans 15 amino acids. The variable domain in full, completed from reference TRBV19 and TRBJ1-5, reads DGGITQSPKYLFRKEGQNVTLSCEQNLNHDAMYWYRQDPGQGLRLIYYSQIVNDFQKGDIAEGYSVSREKKESFPLTVTSAQKNPTAFYLCASSIPPGGEQPQHFGDGTRLSIL.

As concerns this clone: Compared with germline, one end of the junction differs, possibly owing to a read error. This sample also contains other DNA sequences that code for the same CDR3. The chain couples TRBV6-1 to TRBJ2-7, with no clear D. The CDR3 runs 14 residues. Germline-derived CDR1 and CDR2 are MNHNS and SASEGT. As DNA, the CDR3 is TGCGCCAGCAGTGAAGGTCCGAGCTCCTACGAGCAGTACTTC. Translated: CASSEGPSSYEQYF.

This clone occurred a few times. The chain links TRBV7-2 to TRBJ1-5; TRBD1 matches 7 bases. Trimming took 2 bases from V and 6 from J; bases not matched to a gene: 7. The CDR3 has 15 residues. Germline V gene lookup returns CDR1 SGHTA and CDR2 FQGNSA. The CDR3 spells CASSLTRQGGQPQHF. CDR3 DNA sequence: TGTGCCAGCAGCTTAACCCGACAGGGTGGTCAGCCCCAGCATTTT.

The V call is TRBV15, the J call TRBJ1-4; no clear D gene. Germline V gives CDR1 LNHNV, CDR2 YYDKDF (reference sequence). The CDR3 totals 15 residues. Trimming stripped 0 bases from V and 4 bases from J, with 9 bases between. The CDR3 DNA is TGTGCCACCAGCAGAGATTTACAGTATAATGAAAAACTGTTTTTT. Residues: CATSRDLQYNEKLFF.

The chain uses TRBV10-2 and TRBJ2-7; D remains ambiguous. Germline-derived CDR1 and CDR2 are WSHSY and SAAADI. The V and J ends lost 4 bases and 4 bases respectively, with 11 bases between them. This CDR3 region has 13 residues. The CDR3 loop is CASSGLQPYEQYF. The CDR3 DNA follows: TGCGCCAGCAGTGGTTTACAGCCATACGAGCAGTACTTC.

V usage is TRBV2 and J usage is TRBJ2-1, with 9 bases identical to TRBD2. CDR1 SNHLY and CDR2 FYNNEI come from the germline V gene. V gave up 3 bases and J gave up 8 bases; unmatched junction bases: 11. The CDR3 has 16 residues. The CDR3 sequence: CASSDLAGDALYEQFF. CDR3 DNA: TGTGCCAGCAGTGATTTAGCGGGAGATGCATTATATGAGCAGTTCTTC.

About this clone: With a much larger clone just one base away, this may be a read error. The rearrangement joins TRBV7-2 to TRBJ2-1, with D perhaps given as TRBD1 or TRBD2 (6 bases each). V lost 5 bases and J 10 bases, leaving 12 bases between the germline ends. Germline V gene sequence: CDR1 SGHTA, CDR2 FQGNSA. The CDR3 spans 12 residues. The CDR3 loop reads CASSPLGGEQFF. As DNA, the CDR3 is TGTGCCAGCAGCCCCCTCGGGGGCGAGCAGTTCTTC.